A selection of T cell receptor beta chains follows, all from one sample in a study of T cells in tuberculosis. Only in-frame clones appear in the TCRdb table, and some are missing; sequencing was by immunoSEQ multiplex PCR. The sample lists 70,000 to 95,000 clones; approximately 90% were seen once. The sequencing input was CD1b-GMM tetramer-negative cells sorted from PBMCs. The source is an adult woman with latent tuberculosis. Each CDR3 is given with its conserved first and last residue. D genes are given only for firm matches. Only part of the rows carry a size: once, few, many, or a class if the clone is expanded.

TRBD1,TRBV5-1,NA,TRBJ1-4,CASSWGTVSEKLFF,TGCGCCAGCAGCTGGGGGACAGTCAGTGAAAAACTGTTTTTT
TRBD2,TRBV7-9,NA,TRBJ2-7,CASSLERGGYEQYF,TGTGCCAGCAGCTTAGAGCGGGGGGGTTACGAGCAGTACTTC
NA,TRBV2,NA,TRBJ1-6,CASSGTANSPLHF,TGTGCCAGCAGTGGAACAGCAAATTCACCCCTCCACTTT
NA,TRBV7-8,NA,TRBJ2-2,CASSLIGGELFF,TGTGCCAGCAGCTTGATCGGCGGGGAGCTGTTTTTT
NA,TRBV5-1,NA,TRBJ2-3,CASSGKRGSTDTQYF,TGCGCCAGCAGCGGCAAAAGGGGGAGCACAGATACGCAGTATTTT
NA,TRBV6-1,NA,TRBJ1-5,CASREQGGNQPQHF,TGTGCCAGCAGGGAACAGGGTGGCAATCAGCCCCAGCATTTT
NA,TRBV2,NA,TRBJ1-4,CASSELSVRGSRYEKLFF,TGTGCCAGCAGTGAACTGTCCGTCAGGGGCTCACGTTATGAAAAACTGTTTTTT
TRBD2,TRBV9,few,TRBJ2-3,CASSVEKLAGGAIWYTDTQYF,TGTGCCAGCAGCGTAGAGAAACTAGCGGGGGGGGCAATTTGGTACACAGATACGCAGTATTTT
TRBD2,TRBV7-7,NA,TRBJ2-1,CASSLRLAGGNEQFF,TGTGCTAGCAGCCTAAGGCTAGCGGGGGGAAATGAGCAGTTCTTC
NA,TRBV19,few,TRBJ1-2,CASYNPGGEGNYGYTF,TGTGCCAGTTACAACCCCGGAGGGGAAGGAAACTATGGCTACACCTTC
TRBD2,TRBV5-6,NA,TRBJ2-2,CASSFERGLNTGELFF,TGTGCCAGCAGCTTTGAGCGGGGACTGAACACCGGGGAGCTGTTTTTT
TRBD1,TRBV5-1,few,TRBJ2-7,CASSLRGQGYEQYF,TGCGCCAGCAGCTTGAGAGGACAGGGCTACGAGCAGTACTTC
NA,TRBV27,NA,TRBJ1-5,CASGPGQEYSNQPQHF,TGTGCCAGCGGACCTGGACAAGAGTATAGCAATCAGCCCCAGCATTTT
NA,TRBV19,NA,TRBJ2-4,CASSIDHTPGSDIQYF,TGTGCCAGTAGTATAGACCACACCCCCGGGTCCGATATTCAGTACTTC
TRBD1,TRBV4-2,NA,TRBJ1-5,CASSLNAGTGRNQPQHF,TGTGCCAGCAGCCTAAATGCCGGGACAGGGAGAAATCAGCCCCAGCATTTT
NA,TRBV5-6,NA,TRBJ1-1,CASSPRRGSGAFF,TGTGCCAGCAGCCCAAGACGGGGGTCGGGAGCTTTCTTT
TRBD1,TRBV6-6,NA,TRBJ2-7,CASSSSDRGAFYEQYF,TGTGCCAGCAGTTCAAGCGACAGGGGGGCCTTCTACGAGCAGTACTTC
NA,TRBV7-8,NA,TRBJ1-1,CASSFLTPRGTEAFF,TGTGCCAGCAGCTTCCTGACACCCCGGGGGACTGAAGCTTTCTTT
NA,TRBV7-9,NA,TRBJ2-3,CASSPWRGRGSTDTQYF,TGTGCCAGCAGCCCCTGGCGCGGGCGAGGGAGCACAGATACGCAGTATTTT
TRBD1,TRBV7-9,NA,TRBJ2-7,CASSSDRGAYEQYF,TGTGCCAGCAGCTCTGACAGGGGTGCCTACGAGCAGTACTTC
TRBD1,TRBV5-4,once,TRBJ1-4,CASSGDRDGKLFF,TGTGCCAGCAGCGGGGACAGGGATGGGAAACTGTTTTTT
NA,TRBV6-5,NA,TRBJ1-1,CASSYQMTGTGAFF,TGTGCCAGCAGTTATCAAATGACAGGCACTGGGGCTTTCTTT
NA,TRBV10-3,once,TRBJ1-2,CAISGVGELHVGRGYGYTF,TGTGCCATCAGTGGTGTGGGAGAATTACACGTCGGCAGAGGCTATGGCTACACCTTC